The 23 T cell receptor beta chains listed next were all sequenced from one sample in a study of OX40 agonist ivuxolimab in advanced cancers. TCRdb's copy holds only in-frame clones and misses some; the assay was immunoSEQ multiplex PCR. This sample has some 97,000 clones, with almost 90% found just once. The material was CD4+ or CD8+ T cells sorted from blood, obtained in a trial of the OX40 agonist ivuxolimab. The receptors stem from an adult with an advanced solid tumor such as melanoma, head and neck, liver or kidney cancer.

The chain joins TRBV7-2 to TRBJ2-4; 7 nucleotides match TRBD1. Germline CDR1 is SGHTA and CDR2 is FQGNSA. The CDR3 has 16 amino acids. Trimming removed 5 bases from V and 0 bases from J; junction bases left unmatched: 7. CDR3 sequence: CASSPRGSLAKNIQYF. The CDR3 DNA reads TGTGCCAGCAGCCCCAGGGGGTCCCTAGCCAAAAACATTCAGTACTTC.

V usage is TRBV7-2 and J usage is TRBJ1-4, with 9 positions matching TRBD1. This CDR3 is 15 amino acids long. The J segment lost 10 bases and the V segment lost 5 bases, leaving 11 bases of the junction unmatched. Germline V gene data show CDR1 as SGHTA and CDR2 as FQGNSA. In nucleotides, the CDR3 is TGTGCCAGCAGCCAGCCGGGACAGGGAAGGGGAAAACTGTTTTTT. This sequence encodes CASSQPGQGRGKLFF.

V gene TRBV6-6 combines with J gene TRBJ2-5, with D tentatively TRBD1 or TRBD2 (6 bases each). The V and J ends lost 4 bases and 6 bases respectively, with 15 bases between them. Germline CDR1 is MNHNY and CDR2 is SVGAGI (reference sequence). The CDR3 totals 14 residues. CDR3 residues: CASSFPGGTQTQYF. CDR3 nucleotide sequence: TGTGCCAGCAGTTTTCCCGGCGGGACACAGACCCAGTACTTC.

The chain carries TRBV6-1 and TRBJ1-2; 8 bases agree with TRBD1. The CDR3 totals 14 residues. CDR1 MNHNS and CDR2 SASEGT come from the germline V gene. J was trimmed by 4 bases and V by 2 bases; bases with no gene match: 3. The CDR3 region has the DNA TGTGCCAGCAGTGAAATCAGGGGGCTCTATGGCTACACCTTC. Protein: CASSEIRGLYGYTF.

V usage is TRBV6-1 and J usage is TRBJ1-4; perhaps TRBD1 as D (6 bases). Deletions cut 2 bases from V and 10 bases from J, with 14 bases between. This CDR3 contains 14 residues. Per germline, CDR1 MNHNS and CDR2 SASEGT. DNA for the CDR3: TGTGCCAGCAGTGAACGGGGACAAGGAGGAAAACTGTTTTTT. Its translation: CASSERGQGGKLFF.

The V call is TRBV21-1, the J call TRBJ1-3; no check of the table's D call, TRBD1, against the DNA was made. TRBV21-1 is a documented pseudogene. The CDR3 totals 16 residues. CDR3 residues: CASSSNVQYSGNTIYF. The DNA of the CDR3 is TGTGCCAGCAGCTCAAACGTCCAGTACTCTGGAAACACCATATATTTT.

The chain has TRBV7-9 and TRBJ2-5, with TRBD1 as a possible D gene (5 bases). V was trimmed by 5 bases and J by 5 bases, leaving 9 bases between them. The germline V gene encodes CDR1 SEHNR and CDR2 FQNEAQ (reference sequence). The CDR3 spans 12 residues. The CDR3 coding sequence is TGTGCCAGCAGCCCAGGGTGGGAGACCCAGTACTTC. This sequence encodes CASSPGWETQYF.

The CDR3 DNA follows: TGTGCCAGCAGCCGGACTAGCGGGAGTGGAGATACGCAGTATTTT. Translation gives CASSRTSGSGDTQYF. This sequence joins TRBV9 and TRBJ2-3; TRBD2 matches 13 bases. CDR1 is SGDLS and CDR2 is YYNGEE in the germline V gene. V shed 4 bases, J shed 5 bases, and the junction held 4 bases outside the gene matches. This CDR3 region has 15 residues.

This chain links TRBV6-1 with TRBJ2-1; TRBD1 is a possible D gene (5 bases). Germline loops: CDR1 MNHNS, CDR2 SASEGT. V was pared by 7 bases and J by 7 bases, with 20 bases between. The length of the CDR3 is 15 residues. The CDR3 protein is CASTPSESGRNEQFF. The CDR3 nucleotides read TGTGCCAGCACCCCCTCGGAGTCAGGGCGAAATGAGCAGTTCTTC.

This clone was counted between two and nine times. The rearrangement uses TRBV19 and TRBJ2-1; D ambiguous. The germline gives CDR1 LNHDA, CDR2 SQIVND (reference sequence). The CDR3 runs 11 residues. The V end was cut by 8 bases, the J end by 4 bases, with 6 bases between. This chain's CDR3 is CASGRYNEQFF. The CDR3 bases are TGTGCCAGTGGACGGTACAATGAGCAGTTCTTC.

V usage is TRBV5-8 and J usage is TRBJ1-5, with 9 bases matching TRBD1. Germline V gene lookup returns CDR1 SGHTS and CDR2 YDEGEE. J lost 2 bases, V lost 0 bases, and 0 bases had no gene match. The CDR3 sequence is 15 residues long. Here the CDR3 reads CASSLGTGGNQPQHF. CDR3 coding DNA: TGTGCCAGCAGCTTGGGGACAGGGGGCAATCAGCCCCAGCATTTT.

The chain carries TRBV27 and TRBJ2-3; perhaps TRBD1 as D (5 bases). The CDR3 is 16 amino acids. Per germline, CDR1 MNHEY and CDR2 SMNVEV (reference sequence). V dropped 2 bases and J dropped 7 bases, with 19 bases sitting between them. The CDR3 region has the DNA TGTGCCAGCAGTTTAAATTGGGGCGACAGAGGAAATACGCAGTATTTT. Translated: CASSLNWGDRGNTQYF.

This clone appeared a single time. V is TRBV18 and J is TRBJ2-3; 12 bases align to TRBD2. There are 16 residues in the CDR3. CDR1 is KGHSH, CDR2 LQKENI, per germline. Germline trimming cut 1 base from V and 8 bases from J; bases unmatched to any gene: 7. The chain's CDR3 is CASSPRTSGAAGTQYF. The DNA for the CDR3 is TGTGCCAGCTCACCACGGACTAGCGGGGCAGCAGGTACGCAGTATTTT.

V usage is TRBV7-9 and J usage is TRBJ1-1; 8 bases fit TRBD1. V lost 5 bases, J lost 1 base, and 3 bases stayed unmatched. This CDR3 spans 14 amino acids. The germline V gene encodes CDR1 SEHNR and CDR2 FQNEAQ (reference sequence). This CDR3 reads CASSKTGANTEAFF. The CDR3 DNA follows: TGTGCCAGCAGCAAGACAGGGGCGAACACTGAAGCTTTCTTT.

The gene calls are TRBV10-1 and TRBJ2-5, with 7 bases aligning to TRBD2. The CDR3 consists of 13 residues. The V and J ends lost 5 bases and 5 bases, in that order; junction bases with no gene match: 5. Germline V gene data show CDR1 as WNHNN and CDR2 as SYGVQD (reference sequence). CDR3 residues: CASSIAGGETQYF. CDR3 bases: TGCGCCAGCAGTATAGCGGGCGGTGAGACCCAGTACTTC.

CDR3 nucleotide sequence: TGTGCCAGCAGCTTAGCGAATCTAGCGGCGAGGACCGGGGAGCTGTTTTTT. It specifies CASSLANLAARTGELFF. The chain links TRBV7-6 to TRBJ2-2; 7 bases map to TRBD2. Per germline, CDR1 SGHVS and CDR2 FNYEAQ. The CDR3 length is 17 residues. Trimming cost V 0 bases and J 5 bases; bases outside gene matches: 9. The full variable domain, rest sourced from reference TRBV7-6 and TRBJ2-2, is GAGVSQSPRYKVTKRGQDVALRCDPISGHVSLYWYRQALGQGPEFLTYFNYEAQQDKSGLPNDRFSAERPEGSISTLTIQRTEQRDSAMYRCASSLANLAARTGELFFGEGSRLTVL.

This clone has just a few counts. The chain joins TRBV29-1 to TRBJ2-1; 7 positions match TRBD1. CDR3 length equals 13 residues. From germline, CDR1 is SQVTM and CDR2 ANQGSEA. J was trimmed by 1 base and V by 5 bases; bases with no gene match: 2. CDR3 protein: CSVNRGSYNEQFF. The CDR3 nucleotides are TGCAGCGTTAACAGGGGATCCTACAATGAGCAGTTCTTC.

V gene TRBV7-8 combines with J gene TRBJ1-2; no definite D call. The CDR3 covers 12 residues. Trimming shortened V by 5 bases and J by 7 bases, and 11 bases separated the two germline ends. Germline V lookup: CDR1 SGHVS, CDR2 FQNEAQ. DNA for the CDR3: TGTGCCAGCAGCCCCGCCGTCATTGGCTACACCTTC. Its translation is CASSPAVIGYTF.

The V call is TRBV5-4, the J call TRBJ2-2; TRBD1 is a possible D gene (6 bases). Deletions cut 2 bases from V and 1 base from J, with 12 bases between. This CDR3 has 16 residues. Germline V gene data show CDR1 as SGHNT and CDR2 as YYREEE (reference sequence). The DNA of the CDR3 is TGTGCCAGCAGCTTAGTCCAGGGGAAGAACACCGGGGAGCTGTTTTTT. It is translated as CASSLVQGKNTGELFF.

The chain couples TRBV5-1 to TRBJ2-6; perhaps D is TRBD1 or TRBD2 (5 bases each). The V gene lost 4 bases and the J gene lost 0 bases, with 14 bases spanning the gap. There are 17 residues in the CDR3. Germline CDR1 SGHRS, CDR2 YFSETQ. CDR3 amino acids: CASSGGTGSSGANVLTF. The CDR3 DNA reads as TGCGCCAGCAGCGGTGGGACCGGCAGCTCTGGGGCCAACGTCCTGACTTTC. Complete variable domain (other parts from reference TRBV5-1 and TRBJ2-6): KAGVTQTPRYLIKTRGQQVTLSCSPISGHRSVSWYQQTPGQGLQFLFEYFSETQRNKGNFPGRFSGRQFSNSRSEMNVSTLELGDSALYLCASSGGTGSSGANVLTFGAGSRLTVL.

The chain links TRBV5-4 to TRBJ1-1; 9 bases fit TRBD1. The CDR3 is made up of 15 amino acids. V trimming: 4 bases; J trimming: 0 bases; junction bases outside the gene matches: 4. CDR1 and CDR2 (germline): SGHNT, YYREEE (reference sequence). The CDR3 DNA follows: TGTGCCAGCAGCATCGGACAGGGGATGAACACTGAAGCTTTCTTT. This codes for CASSIGQGMNTEAFF.

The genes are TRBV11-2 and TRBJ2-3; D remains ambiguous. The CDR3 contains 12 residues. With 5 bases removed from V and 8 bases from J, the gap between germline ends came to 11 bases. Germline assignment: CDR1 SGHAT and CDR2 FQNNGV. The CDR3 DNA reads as TGTGCCAGCAGCCCTCCCGGTGGTACGCAGTATTTT. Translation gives CASSPPGGTQYF.

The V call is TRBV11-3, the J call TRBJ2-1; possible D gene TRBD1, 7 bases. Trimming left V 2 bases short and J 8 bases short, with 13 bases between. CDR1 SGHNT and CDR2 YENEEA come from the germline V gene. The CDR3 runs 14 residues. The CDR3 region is CASSLRGRDHEQFF. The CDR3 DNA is TGTGCCAGCAGCTTAAGGGGGCGGGACCATGAGCAGTTCTTC.